A selection of T cell receptor beta chains follows, all from one sample in a study of CD8 T cells in ankylosing spondylitis. TCRdb ran MiXCR on the 5' RACE reads and lists one entry per CDR3 protein. The table shows more than 250,000 distinct CDR3 sequences, with 7% to 9% occurring only once. Sequenced material: blood, either unsorted or a sorted T cell fraction (not recorded which). These receptors were collected from a male donor with ankylosing spondylitis. Both conserved end residues are part of each CDR3. The order of the fields is clone size, D gene, V gene, J gene, CDR3 protein, CDR3 DNA. D genes are given only for firm matches. Size values are once, few and many counts, or a class for expanded clones, and some rows have none.

clone_size: few
d_call: -
v_call: TRBV29-1
j_call: TRBJ2-3
cdr3_aa: CSISHGGGTDTQYF
cdr3_nt: TGCAGCATCTCTCACGGGGGAGGCACAGATACGCAGTATTTT

clone_size: few
d_call: -
v_call: TRBV6-1
j_call: TRBJ2-1
cdr3_aa: CATRKAGVEYNEQFF
cdr3_nt: TGTGCCACCCGGAAGGCGGGCGTGGAGTACAATGAGCAGTTCTTC

clone_size: many
d_call: -
v_call: TRBV5-1
j_call: TRBJ2-2
cdr3_aa: CASSVDRIGELFF
cdr3_nt: TGCGCCAGCAGCGTAGACAGAATCGGGGAGCTGTTTTTT

clone_size: -
d_call: TRBD1
v_call: TRBV5-1
j_call: TRBJ2-1
cdr3_aa: CASSSQGAGDEQFF
cdr3_nt: TGCGCCAGCAGCTCACAGGGGGCTGGGGATGAGCAGTTCTTC

clone_size: -
d_call: TRBD2
v_call: TRBV5-1
j_call: TRBJ2-1
cdr3_aa: CASSWTSGRDEQFF
cdr3_nt: TGCGCCAGCAGCTGGACTAGCGGAAGAGATGAGCAGTTCTTC

clone_size: -
d_call: -
v_call: TRBV30
j_call: TRBJ2-1
cdr3_aa: CAWSPTPDSYNEQFF
cdr3_nt: TGTGCCTGGAGTCCTACCCCGGACTCCTACAATGAGCAGTTCTTC

clone_size: many
d_call: -
v_call: TRBV7-2
j_call: TRBJ2-1
cdr3_aa: CASSLALADNEQFF
cdr3_nt: TGTGCCAGCAGCTTAGCATTAGCGGACAATGAGCAGTTCTTC

clone_size: few
d_call: TRBD2
v_call: TRBV18
j_call: TRBJ2-1
cdr3_aa: CASSPRGGRDYNEQFF
cdr3_nt: TGTGCCAGCTCACCACGCGGCGGGAGGGATTACAATGAGCAGTTCTTC

clone_size: -
d_call: TRBD2
v_call: TRBV9
j_call: TRBJ2-7
cdr3_aa: CASSLGTSGEYEQYF
cdr3_nt: TGTGCCAGCAGCCTCGGGACTAGCGGAGAGTACGAGCAGTACTTC

clone_size: -
d_call: -
v_call: TRBV20-1
j_call: TRBJ2-1
cdr3_aa: CSARSSGGTYNEQFF
cdr3_nt: TGCAGTGCTAGATCATCAGGCGGGACCTACAATGAGCAGTTCTTC

clone_size: many
d_call: -
v_call: TRBV6-5
j_call: TRBJ1-5
cdr3_aa: CASSYSWSGDQPQHF
cdr3_nt: TGTGCCAGCAGTTACTCGTGGTCAGGAGATCAGCCCCAGCATTTT

clone_size: few
d_call: TRBD2
v_call: TRBV5-1
j_call: TRBJ2-3
cdr3_aa: CASSFSTSGGTDTQYF
cdr3_nt: TGCGCCAGCAGCTTCTCGACTAGCGGAGGCACAGATACGCAGTATTTT

clone_size: -
d_call: TRBD1
v_call: TRBV10-3
j_call: TRBJ2-5
cdr3_aa: CAISETRPGQGTYETQYF
cdr3_nt: TGTGCCATCAGTGAGACTCGTCCGGGACAGGGGACGTATGAGACCCAGTACTTC

clone_size: -
d_call: -
v_call: TRBV7-6
j_call: TRBJ2-1
cdr3_aa: CASSSPQFRGYNEQFF
cdr3_nt: TGTGCCAGCAGCTCCCCACAGTTCCGGGGTTATAATGAGCAGTTCTTC

clone_size: few
d_call: TRBD2
v_call: TRBV20-1
j_call: TRBJ2-1
cdr3_aa: CSASVQRENEQFF
cdr3_nt: TGCAGTGCTAGTGTTCAGCGGGAGAATGAGCAGTTCTTC

clone_size: -
d_call: TRBD1
v_call: TRBV20-1
j_call: TRBJ2-7
cdr3_aa: CSANSGTAISYEQYF
cdr3_nt: TGCAGTGCTAACTCCGGGACAGCAATCTCCTACGAGCAGTACTTC

clone_size: -
d_call: -
v_call: TRBV4-3
j_call: TRBJ1-1
cdr3_aa: CASSQDFGSRVLGPTWAFF
cdr3_nt: TGCGCCAGCAGCCAAGATTTTGGAAGCCGGGTATTGGGTCCGACGTGGGCTTTCTTT

clone_size: few
d_call: -
v_call: TRBV6-5
j_call: TRBJ1-4
cdr3_aa: CASSSLPGGEKLFF
cdr3_nt: TGTGCCAGCAGTTCCCTTCCCGGGGGTGAAAAACTGTTTTTT

clone_size: few
d_call: TRBD1
v_call: TRBV9
j_call: TRBJ2-1
cdr3_aa: CASSVARTGRDEQFF
cdr3_nt: TGTGCCAGCAGCGTAGCCCGGACAGGGCGGGATGAGCAGTTCTTC

clone_size: -
d_call: TRBD2
v_call: TRBV20-1
j_call: TRBJ2-7
cdr3_aa: CSARGTSGASSYEQYF
cdr3_nt: TGCAGTGCCCGGGGGACTAGCGGGGCTAGCTCCTACGAGCAGTACTTC

clone_size: few
d_call: -
v_call: TRBV5-1
j_call: TRBJ1-1
cdr3_aa: CASSLGGRAATGVNTEAFF
cdr3_nt: TGCGCCAGCAGCTTGGGGGGCAGGGCCGCAACTGGTGTGAACACTGAAGCTTTCTTT

clone_size: -
d_call: -
v_call: TRBV5-1
j_call: TRBJ2-7
cdr3_aa: CASTLEGRQYF
cdr3_nt: TGCGCCAGCACCCTCGAGGGGCGCCAGTACTTC

clone_size: -
d_call: TRBD1
v_call: TRBV2
j_call: TRBJ2-1
cdr3_aa: CASSGIPDRVYNEQFF
cdr3_nt: TGTGCCAGCAGTGGAATCCCGGACAGGGTGTACAATGAGCAGTTCTTC

clone_size: few
d_call: -
v_call: TRBV20-1
j_call: TRBJ2-1
cdr3_aa: CSAAGQTKYNEQFF
cdr3_nt: TGCAGTGCAGCGGGACAGACCAAATACAATGAGCAGTTCTTC

clone_size: few
d_call: -
v_call: TRBV7-6
j_call: TRBJ2-5
cdr3_aa: CASSFGQRSQYF
cdr3_nt: TGTGCCAGCAGCTTTGGACAGCGGAGCCAGTACTTC

clone_size: -
d_call: TRBD2
v_call: TRBV7-2
j_call: TRBJ2-7
cdr3_aa: CASSLPGLAPHEQYF
cdr3_nt: TGTGCCAGCAGCTTACCGGGACTAGCCCCACACGAGCAGTACTTC

clone_size: many
d_call: TRBD2
v_call: TRBV5-6
j_call: TRBJ2-1
cdr3_aa: CASSFTSGNEQFF
cdr3_nt: TGTGCCAGCAGCTTCACTAGCGGCAATGAGCAGTTCTTC

clone_size: -
d_call: -
v_call: TRBV5-1
j_call: TRBJ2-7
cdr3_aa: CASSREGRMHDEQYF
cdr3_nt: TGCGCCAGCAGCCGCGAGGGACGTATGCATGACGAGCAGTACTTC

clone_size: -
d_call: -
v_call: TRBV13
j_call: TRBJ1-1
cdr3_aa: CASSSLGENTEAFF
cdr3_nt: TGTGCCAGCAGCTCCCTCGGGGAGAACACTGAAGCTTTCTTT

clone_size: many
d_call: -
v_call: TRBV18
j_call: TRBJ2-3
cdr3_aa: CASSPPAGQATDTQYF
cdr3_nt: TGTGCCAGCTCACCACCGGCAGGGCAGGCTACAGATACGCAGTATTTT

clone_size: -
d_call: -
v_call: TRBV4-2
j_call: TRBJ2-6
cdr3_aa: CASSLWGISGANVLTF
cdr3_nt: TGTGCCAGCAGCCTCTGGGGCATCTCTGGGGCCAACGTCCTGACTTTC

clone_size: few
d_call: -
v_call: TRBV20-1
j_call: TRBJ1-4
cdr3_aa: CSAKRALREKLFF
cdr3_nt: TGCAGTGCTAAACGGGCCCTCCGGGAAAAACTGTTTTTT

clone_size: -
d_call: TRBD1
v_call: TRBV12-3/TRBV12-4
j_call: TRBJ1-4
cdr3_aa: CASSFDRDGEKLFF
cdr3_nt: TGTGCCAGCAGTTTTGACAGGGATGGGGAAAAACTGTTTTTT

clone_size: -
d_call: TRBD1
v_call: TRBV12-3/TRBV12-4
j_call: TRBJ1-2
cdr3_aa: CASSPDRVHGYTF
cdr3_nt: TGTGCCAGCAGTCCCGACAGGGTCCATGGCTACACCTTC

clone_size: many
d_call: TRBD2
v_call: TRBV27
j_call: TRBJ2-3
cdr3_aa: CASSRKGRTSGPTDTQYF
cdr3_nt: TGTGCCAGCAGCCGGAAGGGCCGGACTAGCGGGCCCACAGATACGCAGTATTTT

clone_size: many
d_call: TRBD2
v_call: TRBV20-1
j_call: TRBJ2-3
cdr3_aa: CSASRTSGDTDTQYF
cdr3_nt: TGCAGTGCAAGCCGCACTAGCGGGGATACAGATACGCAGTATTTT

clone_size: few
d_call: TRBD2
v_call: TRBV29-1
j_call: TRBJ2-1
cdr3_aa: CSVPPSGLHNEQFF
cdr3_nt: TGCAGCGTTCCCCCTAGCGGGTTACACAATGAGCAGTTCTTC

clone_size: few
d_call: -
v_call: TRBV7-9
j_call: TRBJ2-3
cdr3_aa: CASSLPRGTDTQYF
cdr3_nt: TGTGCCAGCAGCTTACCCCGGGGCACAGATACGCAGTATTTT

clone_size: -
d_call: -
v_call: TRBV7-2
j_call: TRBJ2-3
cdr3_aa: CASSLEISTDTQYF
cdr3_nt: TGTGCCAGCAGCTTGGAAATCAGCACAGATACGCAGTATTTT

clone_size: few
d_call: TRBD1
v_call: TRBV7-8
j_call: TRBJ2-2
cdr3_aa: CASSFNPLGTGKAGELFF
cdr3_nt: TGTGCCAGCAGCTTTAACCCCTTAGGGACAGGGAAGGCCGGGGAGCTGTTTTTT